Following are 8 T cell receptor beta chains from one sample sequenced in a study of T cell responses to AZD1222 COVID-19 vaccine. Clones were sequenced by immunoSEQ multiplex PCR, and TCRdb holds only the in-frame ones, with some missing. The table lists roughly 200,000 clones, 88% of them singletons. The input for sequencing was peripheral blood, taken on day 0 of AZD1222 vaccination. The origin of the receptors is an adult in good health.

The gene calls are TRBV12-5 and TRBJ1-1; D may be TRBD1 (5 bases). V was cut by 5 bases and J by 3 bases, with 7 bases left in between. The CDR3 totals 12 residues. Germline V gene sequence: CDR1 LGHNT, CDR2 FRNRAP. The CDR3 spells CASGPGHTEAFF. The CDR3 nucleotides read TGTGCTAGTGGTCCGGGGCACACTGAAGCTTTCTTT.

The chain is built from TRBV3-1 (or the pseudogene TRBV3-2) and TRBJ2-1; 8 positions match TRBD2. After removal of 4 bases from V and 0 bases from J, the junction contained 2 bases not matched to a gene. Germline-derived CDR1 and CDR2 are LGHDT and YNNKEL (reference sequence). The CDR3 runs to 15 residues. The CDR3 here is CASSRGGSSYNEQFF. The DNA of the CDR3 is TGTGCCAGCAGCCGCGGGGGGTCCTCCTACAATGAGCAGTTCTTC.

CDR3 region: CASSVGVAQETQYF. In DNA, the CDR3 is TGTGCCAGCAGCGTAGGGGTAGCACAAGAGACCCAGTACTTC. The chain links TRBV9 to TRBJ2-5; D remains unclear. This CDR3 is built from 14 residues. CDR1 is SGDLS and CDR2 is YYNGEE in the germline V gene. Trimming cost V 0 bases and J 2 bases, with 8 bases left between them.

The V call is TRBV5-6, the J call TRBJ1-6; D might be TRBD1 (5 bases). This CDR3 has 17 amino acids. Germline V gene lookup returns CDR1 SGHDT and CDR2 YYEEEE. The ends were cut back, 2 bases at V and 1 base at J, with 13 bases in the middle. CDR3 DNA sequence: TGTGCCAGCAGCTTCGGGCGGGCAGGGTCCTATAATTCACCCCTCCACTTT. This translates into CASSFGRAGSYNSPLHF.

This chain joins TRBV3-1 (or the pseudogene TRBV3-2) and TRBJ2-5, with D possibly being TRBD2 (5 bases). Germline V gene data show CDR1 as LGHDT and CDR2 as YNNKEL (reference sequence). V was shortened by 1 base and J by 7 bases, with 10 bases between the two germline ends. The CDR3 contains 13 residues. Here the CDR3 DNA reads TGTGCCAGCAGCCAAGGGCATGAGGGGACCCAGTACTTC. This encodes CASSQGHEGTQYF.

The chain combines TRBV7-9 with TRBJ1-1; D is possibly TRBD1 (5 bases). The CDR3 extends over 14 amino acids. Germline values: CDR1 SEHNR, CDR2 FQNEAQ (reference sequence). V lost 4 bases and J lost 4, with 13 bases in between. The CDR3 coding sequence is TGTGCCAGCAGCTGGTCCGCAGGGAGCACTGAAGCTTTCTTT. Translated: CASSWSAGSTEAFF.

The J gene is TRBJ1-3, the V gene TRBV9; no firm D call. Germline V gene lookup returns CDR1 SGDLS and CDR2 YYNGEE. CDR3 length: 14 amino acids. The V gene lost 4 bases and the J gene lost 1 base, with 9 bases spanning the gap. The CDR3, as DNA: TGTGCCAGCAGCTTTAGGGTATCTGGAAACACCATATATTTT. Amino acids: CASSFRVSGNTIYF.

The V and J genes are TRBV2 and TRBJ2-7; D not resolved. Per germline, CDR1 SNHLY and CDR2 FYNNEI. CDR3 length: 12 amino acids. Trimming removed 5 bases at V and 3 bases at J, with 8 bases between. In DNA form, the CDR3 reads TGTGCCAGCAGTTCGCGGATCTACGAGCAGTACTTC. Residues: CASSSRIYEQYF.